These 29 T cell receptor beta chains originate from one sample sequenced in a study of T cell changes during pregnancy in multiple sclerosis. Here immunoSEQ multiplex PCR was the method, and the copy in TCRdb shows in-frame clones only, minus some. This sample has about 100,000 clones; 85% to 95% occur once, and the top ten carry about 2.7%. Sample: peripheral blood, taken in the first trimester of pregnancy. The receptor source for this set is a female donor with multiple sclerosis, enrolled in a pregnancy study.

The chain employs TRBV28 and TRBJ1-2; TRBD1 matches at 9 bases. Germline V lookup: CDR1 MDHEN, CDR2 SYDVKM. With 3 bases clipped from V and 4 bases from J, the junction kept 6 bases outside the gene matches. The CDR3 consists of 15 residues. The CDR3 nucleotides read TGTGCCAGCAGTTTCCGGGACAGGGTTACCTATGGCTACACCTTC. Its protein is CASSFRDRVTYGYTF.

This clone is a singleton in its sample. The chain employs TRBV19 and TRBJ2-2, with TRBD1 matching 7 bases. This CDR3 has 15 residues. J lost 5 bases, V lost 2 bases, and 5 bases had no gene match. CDR1 and CDR2 (germline): LNHDA, SQIVND (reference sequence). CDR3 protein: CASSISNRGTGELFF. DNA of the CDR3: TGTGCCAGTAGTATAAGCAACAGGGGTACCGGGGAGCTGTTTTTT.

The chain employs TRBV28 and TRBJ1-4; no reliable D call. Per germline, CDR1 MDHEN and CDR2 SYDVKM. Trimming left V 5 bases short and J 0 bases short, with 7 bases between. The CDR3 totals 14 residues. The chain's CDR3 is CASSPPATNEKLFF. CDR3 DNA sequence: TGTGCCAGCAGTCCCCCAGCAACTAATGAAAAACTGTTTTTT.

The CDR3 region is CASSVGGQPYEQYF. The CDR3 DNA follows: TGTGCCAGCAGCGTAGGCGGGCAGCCCTACGAGCAGTACTTC. The chain joins TRBV9 to TRBJ2-7; D may be TRBD2 (5 bases). Germline values: CDR1 SGDLS, CDR2 YYNGEE. The ends were cut back, 0 bases at V and 2 bases at J, with 9 bases in the middle. The CDR3 spans 14 residues.

The rearrangement uses TRBV19 and TRBJ1-2; tentatively, D is TRBD1 (6 bases). V lost 5 bases to trimming and J lost 2 bases, with 9 bases between them. This CDR3 spans 13 amino acids. Germline values: CDR1 LNHDA, CDR2 SQIVND (reference sequence). This CDR3 reads CASSLQGNYGYTF. The CDR3 coding sequence is TGTGCCAGTAGTTTACAGGGAAACTATGGCTACACCTTC.

The chain recombines TRBV7-2 with TRBJ2-5; 8 nucleotides line up with TRBD2. Germline V gene sequence: CDR1 SGHTA, CDR2 FQGNSA. V was clipped by 4 bases and J by 4 bases; unmatched bases: 5. CDR3 size: 14 residues. The CDR3 spells CASSSGGRGETQYF. CDR3 nucleotides: TGTGCCAGCAGCTCGGGAGGGCGTGGAGAGACCCAGTACTTC.

V and J are TRBV27 and TRBJ2-7; D might be TRBD1 (6 bases). With 5 bases removed from V and 4 bases from J, the gap between germline ends came to 15 bases. The CDR3 totals 14 residues. Germline assignment: CDR1 MNHEY and CDR2 SMNVEV (reference sequence). CDR3 sequence (DNA): TGTGCCAGCAGTCCCGGGACAAGTCCTTACGAGCAGTACTTC. Translated: CASSPGTSPYEQYF.

CDR3 in amino acids: CASSVEGGLAGVVTGELFF. CDR3 in DNA: TGTGCCAGCAGCGTAGAAGGGGGACTAGCGGGAGTGGTCACCGGGGAGCTGTTTTTT. The chain joins TRBV9 to TRBJ2-2, with 14 bases lining up with TRBD2. Germline assignment: CDR1 SGDLS and CDR2 YYNGEE. The CDR3 length is 19 residues. The V gene end was trimmed by 0 bases and the J gene end by 4 bases; junction bases not matched to a gene: 8.

The V and J genes are TRBV5-6 and TRBJ2-7; 10 bases match TRBD1. Germline trimming cut 4 bases from V and 3 bases from J; bases unmatched to any gene: 7. The length of the CDR3 is 15 residues. Per germline, CDR1 SGHDT and CDR2 YYEEEE. CDR3 amino acids: CASSLYGQGGYEQYF. Written as DNA, the CDR3 is TGTGCCAGCAGCCTCTATGGACAGGGGGGCTACGAGCAGTACTTC.

V is TRBV7-2 and J is TRBJ2-5; 8 positions agree with TRBD1. The CDR3 sequence is 14 residues long. The germline gives CDR1 SGHTA, CDR2 FQGNSA. Germline trimming cut 5 bases from V and 2 bases from J; bases unmatched to any gene: 4. The CDR3 nucleotides read TGTGCCAGCAGCCGTTGGACAGGGCAAGAGACCCAGTACTTC. Residues: CASSRWTGQETQYF.

V and J are TRBV11-2 and TRBJ1-4; 10 bases match TRBD1. The CDR3 loop spans 14 amino acids. CDR1 SGHAT and CDR2 FQNNGV come from the germline V gene. V lost 5 bases, J lost 7 bases, and 4 bases stayed unmatched. The CDR3 nucleotides are TGTGCCAGCAGCAGGGACAGGGGAGGTGAAAAACTGTTTTTT. This sequence encodes CASSRDRGGEKLFF.

The rearrangement uses TRBV28 and TRBJ1-1, with TRBD1 identical over 7 bases. The V gene end was trimmed by 5 bases and the J gene end by 3 bases; junction bases not matched to a gene: 9. This CDR3 region has 15 residues. Per the germline V gene, CDR1 is MDHEN and CDR2 is SYDVKM. The CDR3 DNA reads as TGTGCCAGCAGTCCGACAGGGCGGCAGGACACTGAAGCTTTCTTT. Translation gives CASSPTGRQDTEAFF.

The chain combines TRBV7-9 with TRBJ2-7, with 9 bases that match TRBD1. The junction had 9 bases not matched to a gene; V was cut back by 1 base and J by 2 bases. The CDR3 has 17 residues. Germline CDR1 and CDR2: SEHNR and FQNEAQ (reference sequence). The CDR3: CASSLEGAGQGPYEQYF. The DNA of the CDR3 is TGTGCCAGCAGCTTAGAGGGTGCGGGACAGGGACCCTACGAGCAGTACTTC.

This clone was seen a single time. This chain links TRBV5-4 with TRBJ2-5; 7 bases agree with TRBD1. The CDR3 contains 15 residues. The V gene end was trimmed by 1 base and the J gene end by 2 bases; junction bases not matched to a gene: 5. Per the germline V gene, CDR1 is SGHNT and CDR2 is YYREEE (reference sequence). The CDR3 nucleotides read TGTGCCAGCAGCTTGCCGGGACAGACACAAGAGACCCAGTACTTC. Protein product: CASSLPGQTQETQYF. The full variable domain, rest sourced from reference TRBV5-4 and TRBJ2-5, is ETGVTQSPTHLIKTRGQQVTLRCSSQSGHNTVSWYQQALGQGPQFIFQYYREEENGRGNFPPRFSGLQFPNYSSELNVNALELDDSALYLCASSLPGQTQETQYFGPGTRLLVL.

J is TRBJ2-7 and V is TRBV19; 10 bases agree with TRBD1. The ends lost 5 bases at V and 4 bases at J; junction bases unmatched: 5. CDR1 is LNHDA and CDR2 is SQIVND in the germline V gene (reference sequence). This CDR3 comprises 14 residues. CDR3 bases: TGTGCCAGTAGTGTGACAGGGGGCTATTACGAGCAGTACTTC. It yields the protein CASSVTGGYYEQYF.

The chain links TRBV5-5 to TRBJ2-7; D remains ambiguous. Trimming took 4 bases from V and 1 from J, leaving 12 bases between them. This CDR3 region has 14 residues. From germline, CDR1 is SGHKS and CDR2 YYEKEE (reference sequence). As DNA, the CDR3 is TGTGCCAGCAGCCGGAGATCGGTGTCCTACGAGCAGTACTTC. It encodes CASSRRSVSYEQYF. Based on the CDR3 plus reference TRBV5-5 and TRBJ2-7, the full variable domain is DAGVTQSPTHLIKTRGQQVTLRCSPISGHKSVSWYQQVLGQGPQFIFQYYEKEERGRGNFPDRFSARQFPNYSSELNVNALLLGDSALYLCASSRRSVSYEQYFGPGTRLTVT.

The rearrangement joins TRBV28 to TRBJ2-4; 8 bases map to TRBD1. With V trimmed by 5 bases and J by 3 bases, 21 bases remained unmatched. The germline V gene encodes CDR1 MDHEN and CDR2 SYDVKM. This CDR3 has 20 residues. The CDR3 region is CASSTPFNTGQGLNKNIQYF. CDR3 in DNA: TGTGCCAGCAGTACCCCTTTTAACACCGGACAGGGCCTAAACAAAAACATTCAGTACTTC.

The rearrangement links TRBV6-4 to TRBJ2-5; 7 bases fit TRBD2. Germline CDR1 reads MRHNA; CDR2 reads SNTAGT. There are 13 residues in the CDR3. V was clipped by 4 bases and J by 5 bases; unmatched bases: 4. The CDR3 nucleotides are TGTGCCAGCAGTGGCGGGAGCGGGGAGACCCAGTACTTC. It is translated as CASSGGSGETQYF.

The rearrangement links TRBV18 to TRBJ1-3, with D hard to call. CDR3 length: 15 residues. Trimming left V 3 bases short and J 0 bases short, with 9 bases between. Germline V gene data show CDR1 as KGHSH and CDR2 as LQKENI. CDR3 bases: TGTGCCAGCTCACCGAGCCAGGTCTCTGGAAACACCATATATTTT. It yields the protein CASSPSQVSGNTIYF.

This rearrangement joins TRBV20-1 to TRBJ2-7; a weak D match, TRBD1 (5 bases). V lost 5 bases to trimming and J lost 9 bases, with 14 bases between them. The V gene's germline CDR1 is DFQATT and CDR2 SNEGSKA (reference sequence). The CDR3 is 11 residues long. DNA of the CDR3: TGCAGTGCTCCGACAGAGCTCGGGCAGTACTTC. This encodes CSAPTELGQYF.

The V gene is TRBV14, the J gene TRBJ2-1; 10 nucleotides agree with TRBD2. J gave up 2 bases and V 0 bases, and 7 bases lay outside the gene matches. The CDR3 totals 18 residues. Germline V gene sequence: CDR1 SGHDN, CDR2 FVKESK. CDR3 amino acids: CASSQDRTSGRTYNEQFF. The CDR3 nucleotides read TGTGCCAGCAGCCAAGACCGGACTAGCGGCCGAACCTACAATGAGCAGTTCTTC.

This clone was counted a single time. The CDR3 DNA reads TGTGCCAGCAGCGTAGGGCTGGGACAGGGGAAGCTCTACGAGCAGTACTTC. This gives the protein CASSVGLGQGKLYEQYF. This chain connects TRBV9 to TRBJ2-7; 10 nucleotides align to TRBD1. Germline CDR1 is SGDLS and CDR2 is YYNGEE. CDR3 length: 17 amino acids. The V gene end was trimmed by 0 bases and the J gene end by 3 bases; junction bases not matched to a gene: 9.

The CDR3 spells CASSKIRTGENQPQHF. Written as DNA, the CDR3 is TGTGCCAGCAGCAAAATCCGAACAGGGGAGAACCAGCCCCAGCATTTT. J is TRBJ1-5 and V is TRBV5-8, with TRBD1 matching over 7 bases. The CDR3 contains 16 residues. Germline V gene lookup returns CDR1 SGHTS and CDR2 YDEGEE. The V segment lost 4 bases and the J segment 7 bases; nucleotides outside the gene matches: 14.

The genes are TRBV28 and TRBJ2-3, with D maybe TRBD1 (5 bases). Germline assignment: CDR1 MDHEN and CDR2 SYDVKM. CDR3 length: 13 residues. Trimming cost V 2 bases and J 2 bases, with 5 bases left between them. CDR3 in DNA: TGTGCCAGCAGTTTAGGGGCCACAGATACGCAGTATTTT. It translates to CASSLGATDTQYF. The whole variable domain, remainder taken from reference TRBV28 and TRBJ2-3, is DVKVTQSSRYLVKRTGEKVFLECVQDMDHENMFWYRQDPGLGLRLIYFSYDVKMKEKGDIPEGYSVSREKKERFSLILESASTNQTSMYLCASSLGATDTQYFGPGTRLTVL.

This clone was seen only once. The rearrangement links TRBV28 to TRBJ1-4; 7 positions match TRBD1. Losses at the gene ends were 6 bases for V and 8 bases for J; bases not matched to a gene: 3. Germline CDR1 MDHEN, CDR2 SYDVKM. CDR3 size: 12 residues. The CDR3, as DNA: TGTGCCAGCAGCAGGGGGAGCGAAAAACTGTTTTTT. Residues: CASSRGSEKLFF.

The genes are TRBV19 and TRBJ2-3, with TRBD1 as a possible D gene (5 bases). CDR1 is LNHDA, CDR2 SQIVND, per germline (reference sequence). Trimming pared 3 bases from V and 4 bases from J, leaving 8 bases between. The CDR3 covers 13 residues. CDR3 in amino acids: CASSMSRADTQYF. The CDR3 nucleotides read TGTGCCAGTAGTATGAGCAGGGCAGATACGCAGTATTTT.

The genes are TRBV2 and TRBJ2-1; 15 bases agree with TRBD2. The CDR3 length is 16 residues. Germline CDR1 SNHLY, CDR2 FYNNEI. V lost 6 bases, J lost 8 bases, and 8 bases stayed unmatched. CDR3 DNA sequence: TGTGCCAGCAGCACCGGACTAGCGGGAGGGCCCCATGAGCAGTTCTTC. This translates into CASSTGLAGGPHEQFF.

The chain combines TRBV5-4 with TRBJ1-2; perhaps TRBD1 as D (6 bases). Germline CDR1 SGHNT, CDR2 YYREEE (reference sequence). V lost 0 bases and J 1 base, leaving 10 bases between the germline ends. This CDR3 contains 15 residues. The CDR3 sequence: CASSLAGGLNYGYTF. DNA of the CDR3: TGTGCCAGCAGCTTGGCCGGGGGGCTTAACTATGGCTACACCTTC.

J is TRBJ1-4 and V is TRBV9; tentatively, D is TRBD1 (5 bases). This CDR3 region has 14 residues. Germline V gene lookup returns CDR1 SGDLS and CDR2 YYNGEE. The V gene lost 1 base and the J gene lost 6 bases, with 10 bases spanning the gap. CDR3 DNA: TGTGCCAGCAGCGTACTGGGAGGGGATGAAAAACTGTTTTTT. Its protein product is CASSVLGGDEKLFF. The full variable domain, its missing parts supplied by reference TRBV9 and TRBJ1-4, is DSGVTQTPKHLITATGQRVTLRCSPRSGDLSVYWYQQSLDQGLQFLIQYYNGEERAKGNILERFSAQQFPDLHSELNLSSLELGDSALYFCASSVLGGDEKLFFGSGTQLSVL.